Shown below are 26 T cell receptor beta chains from a single sample sequenced in a study of identical twins. TCRdb called the 5' RACE reads again in MiXCR, with one record for every CDR3 protein. The sample shows roughly 630,000 distinct CDR3 sequences, less than 9% of them seen only once. These data were also filed under a second study, of yellow fever vaccine responses in identical twins.

Input material: PBMCs. The receptors derive from a woman younger than 35 in good health.

This clonotype has a count of ten or more. The V and J genes are TRBV14 and TRBJ2-7; TRBD2 matches at 10 bases. The trim removed 2 bases at V and 5 bases at J, leaving 9 bases unmatched. This CDR3 has 16 amino acids. Germline V lookup: CDR1 SGHDN, CDR2 FVKESK. CDR3 sequence reads: CASSQLAGVPFHEQYF. CDR3 nucleotides: TGTGCCAGCAGCCAACTAGCGGGGGTTCCTTTCCACGAGCAGTACTTC. Full variable domain (missing parts from reference TRBV14 and TRBJ2-7): EAGVTQFPSHSVIEKGQTVTLRCDPISGHDNLYWYRRVMGKEIKFLLHFVKESKQDESGMPNNRFLAERTGGTYSTLKVQPAELEDSGVYFCASSQLAGVPFHEQYFGPGTRLTVT.

This clonotype appeared many times. In DNA form, the CDR3 reads TGTGCCAGCAGCTTGTACGGGACAGAAAATCAGCCCCAGCATTTT. Translated: CASSLYGTENQPQHF. The chain combines TRBV5-5 with TRBJ1-5, with 7 bases identical to TRBD1. Germline V gene data show CDR1 as SGHKS and CDR2 as YYEKEE (reference sequence). Trimming took 1 base from V and 4 from J; bases not matched to a gene: 5. This CDR3 is 15 amino acids long.

This clonotype appeared a few times. The chain combines TRBV20-1 with TRBJ1-5; 7 nucleotides match TRBD1. The length of the CDR3 is 14 residues. The ends lost 5 bases at V and 2 bases at J; junction bases unmatched: 6. The germline CDR1 and CDR2 sequences are DFQATT and SNEGSKA (reference sequence). CDR3 in amino acids: CSAPDRVGNQPQHF. As DNA, the CDR3 is TGCAGTGCTCCCGACAGGGTGGGCAATCAGCCCCAGCATTTT.

There are many counts of this clonotype. The CDR3 region is CASSARTGDQPQHF. The CDR3 DNA sequence: TGTGCCAGCAGTGCCCGGACAGGGGATCAGCCCCAGCATTTT. The chain recombines TRBV6-1 with TRBJ1-5, with TRBD1 identical over 9 bases. This CDR3 is 14 amino acids long. The V segment lost 4 bases and the J segment 5 bases; nucleotides outside the gene matches: 3. Germline lookup yields CDR1 MNHNS and CDR2 SASEGT.

J is TRBJ2-3 and V is TRBV29-1, with 11 bases aligning to TRBD2. Germline V gene sequence: CDR1 SQVTM, CDR2 ANQGSEA. The V gene end was trimmed by 8 bases and the J gene end by 5 bases; junction bases not matched to a gene: 6. The CDR3 is 13 residues long. CDR3 protein: CSFSGGAGDTQYF. The CDR3 DNA follows: TGCAGCTTTAGCGGGGGGGCAGGAGATACGCAGTATTTT.

This clonotype was counted many times. The gene calls are TRBV5-1 and TRBJ1-5; no clear D. The V end was cut by 0 bases, the J end by 6 bases, with 19 bases between. CDR3 size: 17 residues. Germline lookup yields CDR1 SGHRS and CDR2 YFSETQ. The DNA of the CDR3 is TGCGCCAGCAGCTTGGATGGGCGGCTCCTTATGGGTCAGCCCCAGCATTTT. Residues: CASSLDGRLLMGQPQHF.

This clonotype appeared many times. This chain links TRBV5-1 with TRBJ1-4; no firm D call. From germline, CDR1 is SGHRS and CDR2 YFSETQ. The CDR3 extends over 15 amino acids. Deletions cut 4 bases from V and 0 bases from J, with 10 bases between. For the CDR3, the DNA is TGCGCCAGCAGCCCCGAGGGAACAACTAATGAAAAACTGTTTTTT. Translation: CASSPEGTTNEKLFF.

The CDR3 bases are TGCGCCAGCAGCTTGCTAGCGGGAGGCGTCTATGAGCAGTTCTTC. This gives the protein CASSLLAGGVYEQFF. V is TRBV5-1 and J is TRBJ2-1; 11 nucleotides line up with TRBD2. V lost 1 base to trimming and J lost 8 bases; unmatched junction nucleotides: 5. The CDR3 loop spans 15 amino acids. The V gene's germline CDR1 is SGHRS and CDR2 YFSETQ.

This clonotype was picked up many times. The junction departs from germline at one end; a sequencing error may be responsible. The chain carries TRBV5-1 and TRBJ2-1; 7 bases align to TRBD1. CDR1 and CDR2 from the germline V gene are SGHRS and YFSETQ. This CDR3 spans 15 amino acids. In nucleotides, the CDR3 is TGTGCCAGCAGTTTAGGTACAGGGGCCTACAATGAGCAGTTCTTC. It translates to CASSLGTGAYNEQFF.

The chain combines TRBV10-3 with TRBJ1-2; D is possibly TRBD1 (6 bases). Germline assignment: CDR1 ENHRY and CDR2 SYGVKD. Deletions cut 8 bases from V and 8 bases from J, with 24 bases between. The CDR3 has 15 residues. The CDR3 nucleotides read TGTGCCATCGAAGATACAGGGTTTTCTAATAAGGGCTACACCTTC. Its protein is CAIEDTGFSNKGYTF.

The V call is TRBV5-1, the J call TRBJ2-7, with 12 nucleotides matching TRBD1. Germline V gives CDR1 SGHRS, CDR2 YFSETQ. CDR3 length: 15 amino acids. V lost 4 bases to trimming and J lost 3 bases; unmatched junction nucleotides: 5. CDR3 sequence: CASSHGTGGGYEQYF. The CDR3 DNA is TGCGCCAGCAGCCACGGGACAGGGGGCGGCTACGAGCAGTACTTC.

This clonotype was recorded many times. The chain combines TRBV5-1 with TRBJ1-1; D might be TRBD1 (5 bases). Trimming took 0 bases from V and 10 from J, leaving 13 bases between them. CDR3 length: 13 amino acids. Germline V gene lookup returns CDR1 SGHRS and CDR2 YFSETQ. This CDR3 reads CASSLGWGNAAFF. The DNA of the CDR3 is TGCGCCAGCAGCTTGGGTTGGGGGAACGCAGCTTTCTTT.

This clonotype has just a few counts. The CDR3 DNA sequence: TGTGCCACCAGCAGAGGGACGGATAAAAACATTCAGTACTTC. Residues: CATSRGTDKNIQYF. This chain connects TRBV15 to TRBJ2-4; D is unclear. Germline V gene lookup returns CDR1 LNHNV and CDR2 YYDKDF (reference sequence). Between the trimmed V and J ends, which lost 1 base and 4 bases, there was a span of 8 bases. This CDR3 region has 14 residues. The variable domain in full, completed from reference TRBV15 and TRBJ2-4, reads DAMVIQNPRYQVTQFGKPVTLSCSQTLNHNVMYWYQQKSSQAPKLLFHYYDKDFNNEADTPDNFQSRRPNTSFCFLDIRSPGLGDTAMYLCATSRGTDKNIQYFGAGTRLSVL.

The table lists this clonotype with a few counts. The chain is built from TRBV12-5 and TRBJ2-3; D unclear. V shed 8 bases and J shed 4 bases, with 13 bases lying between them. This CDR3 contains 13 residues. Germline CDR1 is LGHNT and CDR2 is FRNRAP. CDR3 bases: TGTGCTAGTCGAGGCCCCGGCTCAGATACGCAGTATTTT. Translation: CASRGPGSDTQYF.

The sample holds many counts of this clonotype. The gene calls are TRBV29-1 and TRBJ2-5, with 8 bases that match TRBD2. The V and J ends lost 4 bases and 6 bases, in that order; junction bases with no gene match: 13. The V gene's germline CDR1 is SQVTM and CDR2 ANQGSEA. This CDR3 has 15 residues. CDR3 DNA sequence: TGCAGCGTTGGAGGTAGCGGGACCGAAGGAAAGACCCAGTACTTC. The encoded protein is CSVGGSGTEGKTQYF.

The V gene is TRBV6-1, the J gene TRBJ2-2; 7 nucleotides line up with TRBD2. Germline CDR1 MNHNS, CDR2 SASEGT. The CDR3 is 15 amino acids. V lost 7 bases, J lost 6 bases, and 11 bases stayed unmatched. The CDR3 DNA sequence: TGTGCCAGCAACTGGGGGGGGAGTAAGTCCGGGGAGCTGTTTTTT. Its protein product is CASNWGGSKSGELFF.

The table lists this clonotype with a few counts. The V gene is TRBV10-3, the J gene TRBJ2-3; tentatively, D is TRBD1 (5 bases). CDR1 is ENHRY and CDR2 is SYGVKD in the germline V gene. The CDR3 covers 14 residues. The V and J ends lost 6 bases and 2 bases respectively, with 12 bases between them. The CDR3 sequence: CAISSDTVTDTQYF. CDR3 sequence (DNA): TGTGCCATCAGCTCGGACACCGTCACAGATACGCAGTATTTT.

This clonotype was observed a handful of times. The chain carries TRBV29-1 and TRBJ2-3, with D hard to call. Germline CDR1 is SQVTM and CDR2 is ANQGSEA. V dropped 1 base and J dropped 6 bases, with 14 bases sitting between them. The CDR3 has 14 amino acids. The chain's CDR3 is CSVEGGINADTQYF. As DNA, the CDR3 is TGCAGCGTTGAAGGGGGTATCAACGCGGATACGCAGTATTTT.

In this sample, this clonotype turned up many times. This sequence joins TRBV2 and TRBJ2-3; 11 bases align to TRBD2. The CDR3 contains 16 residues. Germline values: CDR1 SNHLY, CDR2 FYNNEI. Losses at the gene ends were 6 bases for V and 2 bases for J; bases not matched to a gene: 7. Here the CDR3 DNA reads TGTGCCAGCAGCGTTGGGACTAGCGGAAACACAGATACGCAGTATTTT. It encodes CASSVGTSGNTDTQYF.

This clonotype was counted ten times or more. The V and J genes are TRBV7-9 and TRBJ2-2, with TRBD1 matching over 8 bases. From germline, CDR1 is SEHNR and CDR2 FQNEAQ (reference sequence). The CDR3 consists of 16 residues. V lost 1 base to trimming and J lost 0 bases; unmatched junction nucleotides: 1. The CDR3 DNA follows: TGTGCCAGCAGCTTAGGGGACAGGTCGAACACCGGGGAGCTGTTTTTT. This sequence encodes CASSLGDRSNTGELFF. The full variable domain, rest sourced from reference TRBV7-9 and TRBJ2-2, is DTGVSQNPRHKITKRGQNVTFRCDPISEHNRLYWYRQTLGQGPEFLTYFQNEAQLEKSRLLSDRFSAERPKGSFSTLEIQRTEQGDSAMYLCASSLGDRSNTGELFFGEGSRLTVL.

This clonotype has a count of ten or more. The chain recombines TRBV12-3 or TRBV12-4 with TRBJ2-7; D gene ambiguous. CDR3 size: 13 residues. V was shortened by 3 bases and J by 2 bases, with 8 bases between the two germline ends. The CDR3 bases are TGTGCCAGCAGTTTTGGGCACACCTACGAGCAGTACTTC. Translating gives CASSFGHTYEQYF.

This rearrangement joins TRBV6-1 to TRBJ1-1, with D perhaps matching TRBD1 (5 bases). Trimming took 1 base from V and 10 from J, leaving 19 bases between them. The CDR3 is made up of 15 amino acids. Germline-derived CDR1 and CDR2 are MNHNS and SASEGT. The CDR3 reads CASSEDGGAGIGAFF. The CDR3 region has the DNA TGTGCCAGCAGTGAAGATGGAGGGGCCGGGATAGGAGCTTTCTTT.

This clonotype came up many times. The J gene is TRBJ2-4, the V gene TRBV11-2; TRBD1 might be the D (5 bases). V lost 7 bases, J lost 0 bases, and 10 bases lay in between. The CDR3 consists of 14 residues. Germline assignment: CDR1 SGHAT and CDR2 FQNNGV. CDR3 in amino acids: CASTPTGAKNIQYF. The CDR3 DNA reads as TGTGCCAGCACCCCAACAGGAGCCAAAAACATTCAGTACTTC.

This clonotype turned up a few times. The J gene is TRBJ2-1, the V gene TRBV6-1; 7 bases align to TRBD1. This CDR3 is built from 15 residues. The V and J ends lost 6 bases and 4 bases, in that order; junction bases with no gene match: 9. The V gene's germline CDR1 is MNHNS and CDR2 SASEGT. CDR3 residues: CASRANRGLYNEQFF. The CDR3 region has the DNA TGTGCCAGCAGAGCTAACAGGGGTCTGTACAATGAGCAGTTCTTC.

DNA of the CDR3: TGTGCCAGCACCGTTGGGGGGCGCTGGGATGAGCAGTTCTTC. Translating it yields CASTVGGRWDEQFF. V usage is TRBV12-3 or TRBV12-4 and J usage is TRBJ2-1, with D perhaps TRBD1 or TRBD2 (6 bases each). CDR3 size: 14 residues. Trimming took 7 bases from V and 8 from J, leaving 18 bases between them.

This clonotype was detected only a few times. The genes are TRBV12-5 and TRBJ2-3, with 7 positions matching TRBD1. J was trimmed by 1 base and V by 6 bases; bases with no gene match: 4. Germline values: CDR1 LGHNT, CDR2 FRNRAP. The CDR3 consists of 14 residues. The chain's CDR3 is CASGLGQGTDTQYF. The CDR3 DNA is TGTGCTAGTGGCCTAGGACAGGGCACAGATACGCAGTATTTT.